The rows below give T cell receptor beta chains drawn from one sample of a study of blood T cell repertoires in COVID-19. The assay was immunoSEQ multiplex PCR, and TCRdb's table has in-frame clones only and misses some. The sample contains under 60,000 clones, approximately 83% of which appear only once. The sample taken for sequencing was peripheral blood. The receptor source for this set is a man younger than 45 with COVID-19, enrolled during active disease. The CDR3 runs from the conserved cysteine through the conserved F or W. A D gene is named only where the DNA matches it firmly. The size entry is marked missing in some rows and otherwise reads once, few, many or a size class.

size,J,D,V,DNA,CDR3
-,TRBJ1-2,-,TRBV30,TGTGCCTGGAGTGTTGGGGGGGCGGCTAACTATGGCTACACCTTC,CAWSVGGAANYGYTF
-,TRBJ1-1,TRBD1,TRBV4-1,TGCGCCAGCAGGCACGGGACAGGTCCCTTAGGGACTTTCTTT,CASRHGTGPLGTFF
-,TRBJ2-7,-,TRBV29-1,TGCAGCGCCACAGGGGGGGGAGGCTACGAGCAGTACTTC,CSATGGGGYEQYF
-,TRBJ2-1,TRBD2,TRBV20-1,TGCAGTGCTAGTGTTAGCGGGAGGGCCTGGGACAATGAACAGTTCTTC,CSASVSGRAWDNEQFF
once,TRBJ1-2,-,TRBV6-6,TGTGCCAGCAGCGATCCGGGACAAGCTAACTATGGCTACACCTTC,CASSDPGQANYGYTF
once,TRBJ2-1,-,TRBV2,TGTGCCAGCAGTCAAGAGCGGGACAATGAGCAGTTCTTC,CASSQERDNEQFF
-,TRBJ2-1,TRBD2,TRBV24-1,TGTGCCACCAGGCAAGGCGGGAGCGGTGACAATGAGCAGTTCTTC,CATRQGGSGDNEQFF
-,TRBJ1-5,-,TRBV27,TGTGCCAGCAGTTTATTGGGGGCAGGCAATCAGCCCCAGCATTTT,CASSLLGAGNQPQHF
-,TRBJ2-7,TRBD1,TRBV6-5,TGTGCCAGCGCACCTTCCGGGACAGTGCTCTACGAGCAGTACTTC,CASAPSGTVLYEQYF
-,TRBJ1-6,-,TRBV6-4,TGTGCCAGCAGTGTTACGGGAAATTCACCCCTCCACTTT,CASSVTGNSPLHF
many,TRBJ2-2,-,TRBV19,TGTGCCAGTAGTATATCGGGGGTCGTCACCGGGGAGCTGTTTTTT,CASSISGVVTGELFF
many,TRBJ1-1,-,TRBV18,TGTGCCAGCTCACCGGTGGGAGGGGGGATGAACACTGAAGCTTTCTTT,CASSPVGGGMNTEAFF
-,TRBJ2-1,-,TRBV18,TGTGCCAGCTCACCCCAGGGGTTCAGGGATAATGAGCAGTTCTTC,CASSPQGFRDNEQFF
-,TRBJ2-2,-,TRBV5-1,TGCGCCAGCAGCTATCGGCAGTCGGGCACCGGGGAGCTGTTTTTT,CASSYRQSGTGELFF
-,TRBJ2-2,-,TRBV28,TGTGCCAGCAGTTTTGGGGGCGGTCGCACCGGGGAGCTGTTTTTT,CASSFGGGRTGELFF
-,TRBJ1-5,TRBD1,TRBV29-1,TGCAGCGTTAGAGACAGGGGGAGCAATCAGCCCCAGCATTTT,CSVRDRGSNQPQHF
many,TRBJ2-2,-,TRBV25-1,TGTGCCAGCAGTGACAGACTAGACACCGGGGAGCTGTTTTTT,CASSDRLDTGELFF
once,TRBJ1-2,TRBD1,TRBV9,TGTGCCAGCAGCGTAGAGTCGGCAGGGGGTGGCTACACCTTC,CASSVESAGGGYTF
few,TRBJ2-5,-,TRBV19,TGTGCCAGTAGTATGGAGCTAGACGGTGTGGAGACCCAGTACTTC,CASSMELDGVETQYF
many,TRBJ2-7,TRBD1,TRBV3-1/TRBV3-2,TGTGCCAGCAGCCAAGGTTACGGACAGGGGTCGACTTACGAGCAGTACTTC,CASSQGYGQGSTYEQYF
-,TRBJ1-4,-,TRBV10-3,TGTGCCACCGCCGAGTCTGCAACTAATGAAAAACTGTTTTTT,CATAESATNEKLFF
-,TRBJ2-5,TRBD2,TRBV29-1,TGCAGCACCCAGCGGGACCCCCAAGAGACCCAGTACTTC,CSTQRDPQETQYF
few,TRBJ2-7,-,TRBV7-2,TGTGCCAGCAGCTTATCGGCAGGGGCGAGGGGCTCCTACGAGCAGTACTTC,CASSLSAGARGSYEQYF
-,TRBJ2-3,TRBD2,TRBV10-3,TGTGCCACTGGGACTAGCGGGACAAGCACAGATACGCAGTATTTT,CATGTSGTSTDTQYF
-,TRBJ2-3,TRBD1,TRBV27,TGTGCCAGCAGTTTGGGACAGAGCACAGATACGCAGTATTTT,CASSLGQSTDTQYF
-,TRBJ1-1,-,TRBV19,TGTGCCAGTAGTCGACAGATGAACACTGAAGCTTTCTTT,CASSRQMNTEAFF
-,TRBJ2-5,-,TRBV7-2,TGTGCCAGCAGCGCCCGAGGGTTGGAGACCCAGTACTTC,CASSARGLETQYF
-,TRBJ2-6,-,TRBV29-1,TGCAGCGTGGGAGGTGCTGGGGCCAACGTCCTGACTTTC,CSVGGAGANVLTF
-,TRBJ2-1,TRBD2,TRBV7-2,TGTGCCAGCAGCTTAGATCCAGAAGGAGCGGGAGGAGAGCAGTTCTTC,CASSLDPEGAGGEQFF
-,TRBJ1-4,-,TRBV12-3/TRBV12-4,TGTGCCAGCAGTTGGGCGTCAGGCGAAAAACTGTTTTTT,CASSWASGEKLFF
many,TRBJ1-1,-,TRBV9,TGTGCCAGCAGCGTCGGAACTATGAACACTGAAGCTTTCTTT,CASSVGTMNTEAFF
-,TRBJ2-5,-,TRBV28,TGTGCCAGCAGTGGAGGGGAGACCCAGTACTTC,CASSGGETQYF